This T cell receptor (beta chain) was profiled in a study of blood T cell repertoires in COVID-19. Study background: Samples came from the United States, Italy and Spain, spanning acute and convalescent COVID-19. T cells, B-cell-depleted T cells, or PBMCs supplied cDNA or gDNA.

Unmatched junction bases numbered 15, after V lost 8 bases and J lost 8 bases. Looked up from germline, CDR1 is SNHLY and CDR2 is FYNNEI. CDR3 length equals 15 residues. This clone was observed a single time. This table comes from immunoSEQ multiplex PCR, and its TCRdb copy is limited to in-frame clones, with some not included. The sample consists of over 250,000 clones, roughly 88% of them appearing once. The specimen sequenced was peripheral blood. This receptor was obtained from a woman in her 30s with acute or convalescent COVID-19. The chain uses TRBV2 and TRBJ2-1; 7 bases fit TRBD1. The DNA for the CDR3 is TGTGCCAGCCTTTCAAACAGGGGTTTCGAAGATGAGCAGTTCTTC. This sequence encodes CASLSNRGFEDEQFF.